The source of this T cell receptor (beta chain) is a study of CD8+ T cells in alopecia areata (dated by TCRdb to about 2018). A note on the overall study: The treated patients took part in an open-label pilot trial in which moderate-to-severe alopecia areata was treated with oral tofacitinib at 5 to 10 mg twice daily. Patients received tofacitinib for 6 to 18 months and were then followed off drug for 6 months to check for delayed response and recurrence. For the treated patients, the SALT score, which quantifies what percentage of scalp surface area is affected, served as the measure of disease severity. High-throughput TCRbeta sequencing was used to examine T cell clonal expansion in alopecia areata in both the C3H/HeJ mouse model and human patients. Scalp tissue and sorted CD4+ and CD8+ peripheral blood T cells from patchy and totalis/universalis alopecia areata patients and from healthy controls were covered by human TCRbeta sequencing. Biopsies were taken from tofacitinib-treated patients at baseline and again at 4 and 24 weeks into treatment, and several of those patients also had a later scalp biopsy. Scalp clonality was compared across normal scalp (n=4), patchy alopecia areata scalp (n=8), and alopecia totalis/universalis scalp (n=8). RNA was extracted with the PAXgene miRNA kit for fixed scalp, the miRNeasy kit for PBMCs, and the RNeasy kit for mouse skin. Amplification of TCRbeta CDR3 regions was done by immunoSEQ multiplex PCR using 35 Vbeta forward primers and 13 Jbeta reverse primers.

Study-wide findings and limitations: During tofacitinib treatment, many expanded lesional clones remained in scalp and blood, and this persistence may partly explain relapse after treatment is stopped. Because the treated cohort was small and included a single nonresponder, larger studies are needed to assess links between baseline CD8+ expansion and response. Compared with normal scalp, lesional scalp had higher clonality and more expanded CD8+ clones, particularly in alopecia totalis/universalis, a pattern that suggests antigenic drive. With tofacitinib, both scalp clonality and the number of expanded CD8+ clones among the top 100 scalp clones went down significantly. Shared TCR sequences between patients were less evident than in mice, which may be partly attributable to HLA diversity in the patient population. Resident alphabeta T cells in normal human skin are also sequenced, complicating scalp TCR repertoire analysis, unlike mouse skin dominated by gammadelta T cells.

Its CDR3 holds 14 amino acids, cysteine through phenylalanine. Of all the DNA, just the CDR3 is kept, 42 bases in frame from base 1. Sequences SGHTS (CDR1) and YDEGEE (CDR2) are obtained from the germline V gene. Germline trimming amounts to 4 bases on V and 4 bases on J, with 6 as the count of junction bases outside the gene matches. This clone appeared a single time. Its specific antigen is unknown. Per-base qualities were not stored, and no clone one base away is much larger. In the paper's terms, the time point label means: around 24 weeks on oral tofacitinib. The sample's treatment or condition label, in plain terms: oral pan-JAK inhibitor, 5-10 mg twice daily. Lesional scalp punch biopsies and peripheral blood were obtained from alopecia areata patients. After PBMCs were isolated by density centrifugation and stained for CD3, CD4 and CD8, a FACSAria was used to sort CD4+ and CD8+ T cells. Libraries were built with the immunoSEQ multiplex PCR assay. For TCR sequencing, RNA was extracted from every sample and reverse transcribed into cDNA to serve as template. First-strand cDNA was synthesized with SuperScript III using a 2:1 mix of oligo-dT and random hexamers. A synthetic immune receptor repertoire was used to assess amplification bias, and residual bias was removed computationally. Per the source publication's procedure: Raw reads were preprocessed to remove errors, and CDR3 was defined by IMGT conventions from the conserved cysteine to phenylalanine. To get clonality, Shannon entropy was normalized by log2 of the number of productive unique TCRs and the result was subtracted from 1. CD4 or CD8 identity of scalp clones was inferred by cross-referencing scalp TCRbeta sequences with sorted blood CD4 and CD8 repertoires. Held by TCRdb, this immuneACCESS table contains in-frame sequences only and omits some clones. Under half of the omission traces to an unresolved V gene where checked; the cause of the rest is unknown. V and J calls and clone size are copied from that table; D and trimming were computed from the DNA. This sample lists approximately 280,000 clones; 55% to 75% were detected once. In total, the top ten clones hold approximately 1.7% of the sample.

The V and J segments used are TRBV5-8 and TRBJ2-5; 8 bases in between match TRBD1. The TCR was taken from a human donor with alopecia areata. The sequences come from CD4+ T cells sorted from blood, collected at week 24, from a patient treated with tofacitinib. The bases are TGTGCCAGCAGCATACGACAGGGGAGAGAGACCCAGTACTTC. This codes for CASSIRQGRETQYF.